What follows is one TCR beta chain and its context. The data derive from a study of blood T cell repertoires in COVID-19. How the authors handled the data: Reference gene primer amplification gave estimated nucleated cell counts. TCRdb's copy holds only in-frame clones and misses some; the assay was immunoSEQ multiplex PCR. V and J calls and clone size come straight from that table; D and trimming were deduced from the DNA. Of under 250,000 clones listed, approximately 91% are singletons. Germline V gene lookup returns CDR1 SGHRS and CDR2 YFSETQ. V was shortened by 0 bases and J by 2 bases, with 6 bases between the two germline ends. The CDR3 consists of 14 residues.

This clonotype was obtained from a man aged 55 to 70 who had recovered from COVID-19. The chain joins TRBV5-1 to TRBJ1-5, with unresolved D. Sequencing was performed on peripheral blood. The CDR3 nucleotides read TGCGCCAGCAGCTTGGAGCAGGGCAATCAGCCCCAGCATTTT. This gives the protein CASSLEQGNQPQHF. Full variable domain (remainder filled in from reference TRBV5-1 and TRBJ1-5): KAGVTQTPRYLIKTRGQQVTLSCSPISGHRSVSWYQQTPGQGLQFLFEYFSETQRNKGNFPGRFSGRQFSNSRSEMNVSTLELGDSALYLCASSLEQGNQPQHFGDGTRLSIL.